The 26 T cell receptor beta chains below were found in one sample sequenced in a study of T cell repertoires in cytomegalovirus infection. Using its own MiXCR run on the reads, TCRdb lists one record per CDR3 protein. The sample consists of 300,000 to 400,000 distinct CDR3 sequences, 15% to 20% of them appearing once. The sample taken for sequencing was PBMCs. Receptor source: a human donor in good health (CMV status not recorded). Some clones in this sample may be carry-over from other donors' samples.

This clonotype was observed at least ten times. This chain uses TRBV7-2 with TRBJ2-5; D is possibly TRBD1 (6 bases). There are 14 residues in the CDR3. Looked up from germline, CDR1 is SGHTA and CDR2 is FQGNSA. V lost 5 bases and J 1 base, leaving 11 bases between the germline ends. CDR3 nucleotides: TGTGCCAGCAGCCGTCAGGGGATCCAAGAGACCCAGTACTTC. Its protein is CASSRQGIQETQYF. Filled out from reference TRBV7-2 and TRBJ2-5, the complete variable domain reads GAGVSQSPSNKVTEKGKDVELRCDPISGHTALYWYRQSLGQGLEFLIYFQGNSAPDKSGLPSDRFSAERTGGSVSTLTIQRTQQEDSAVYLCASSRQGIQETQYFGPGTRLLVL.

This chain uses TRBV12-3 or TRBV12-4 with TRBJ1-1; no clear D gene. The CDR3 runs 12 residues. Trimming left V 4 bases short and J 6 bases short, with 9 bases between. The CDR3 sequence: CASSWGLAEAFF. In nucleotides, the CDR3 is TGTGCCAGCAGTTGGGGTTTGGCTGAAGCTTTCTTT.

As DNA, the CDR3 is TGTGCCAGCAGTGAACTAGCGGGAGGGCCGAATGAGCAGTTCTTC. Amino acids: CASSELAGGPNEQFF. The chain has TRBV12-3 or TRBV12-4 and TRBJ2-1; TRBD2 agrees at 13 bases. The CDR3 length is 15 residues. V gave up 5 bases and J gave up 7 bases; unmatched junction bases: 5.

This clonotype was observed a few times. The chain has TRBV6-1 and TRBJ2-7, with TRBD2 matching 14 bases. Losses at the gene ends were 5 bases for V and 12 bases for J; bases not matched to a gene: 12. In germline, CDR1 is MNHNS, CDR2 SASEGT. This CDR3 is built from 15 residues. CDR3 DNA sequence: TGTGCCAGCAGTTATGGGACTAGCGGGGGCCCCGTCGGGTACTTC. Translated, it gives CASSYGTSGGPVGYF.

This clonotype was detected ten times or more. The V and J genes are TRBV4-1 and TRBJ2-1; 8 bases map to TRBD2. Unmatched junction bases numbered 3, after V lost 2 bases and J lost 0 bases. This CDR3 comprises 16 residues. CDR1 and CDR2 (germline): MGHRA, YSYEKL. The CDR3 coding sequence is TGCGCCAGCAGCCAAACACTAGCGGTCTCCTACAATGAGCAGTTCTTC. Amino acids: CASSQTLAVSYNEQFF.

There are a few counts of this clonotype. CDR3 DNA: TGTGCCAGCAGGCGGGAGGGCCTAAATGAGCAGTTCTTC. Protein: CASRREGLNEQFF. The chain links TRBV12-3 or TRBV12-4 to TRBJ2-1; 9 bases line up with TRBD2. CDR3 length: 13 residues. V lost 6 bases and J lost 7; bases outside the gene matches: 4.

This sequence joins TRBV28 and TRBJ2-1; 10 bases are a match to TRBD2. Germline assignment: CDR1 MDHEN and CDR2 SYDVKM. This CDR3 has 16 residues. With V trimmed by 4 bases and J by 1 base, 4 bases remained unmatched. The CDR3 DNA reads as TGTGCCAGCAGTTCCACTAGCGGGGCTTCCTACAATGAGCAGTTCTTC. Translated, it gives CASSSTSGASYNEQFF.

This clonotype occurred many times. The gene calls are TRBV7-2 and TRBJ2-1; D not certain. The V and J ends lost 3 bases and 1 base respectively, with 7 bases between them. The length of the CDR3 is 14 residues. Germline CDR1 SGHTA, CDR2 FQGNSA. The DNA of the CDR3 is TGTGCCAGCAGCTTGGGAACATCCTACAATGAGCAGTTCTTC. Its protein product is CASSLGTSYNEQFF.

As to this clonotype: A much larger clone sits a single nucleotide away, making a read error possible. The chain recombines TRBV7-1 with TRBJ2-1; no clear D. TRBV7-1 is placed among ORFs of uncertain function. The CDR3 has 18 residues. The CDR3 loop reads CASSSLLRITALYNEQLF. The CDR3 DNA is TGTGCCAGCAGCTCCCTACTCCGGATCACGGCCCTTTACAATGAGCAGCTCTTC.

This clonotype was detected only a few times. CDR3: CASGRDAAGANVLTF. CDR3 sequence (DNA): TGTGCCAGCGGCCGGGACGCTGCTGGGGCCAACGTCCTGACTTTC. The chain recombines TRBV2 with TRBJ2-6; the D call may be TRBD1 or TRBD2 (5 bases each). The V gene lost 8 bases and the J gene lost 2 bases, with 13 bases spanning the gap. Germline V lookup: CDR1 SNHLY, CDR2 FYNNEI. The CDR3 extends over 15 amino acids.

This clonotype came up many times. The V gene is TRBV10-2, the J gene TRBJ1-5; perhaps TRBD1 as D (6 bases). CDR1 and CDR2 (germline): WSHSY, SAAADI. The CDR3 contains 14 residues. V shed 7 bases and J shed 10 bases, with 20 bases lying between them. The CDR3 loop is CASNSQGPKDPQHF. The CDR3 nucleotides are TGCGCCAGCAACTCGCAGGGGCCCAAAGATCCCCAGCATTTT.

This clonotype has ten or more counts. This chain connects TRBV7-2 to TRBJ2-7; 14 positions agree with TRBD2. This CDR3 comprises 18 residues. The germline CDR1 and CDR2 sequences are SGHTA and FQGNSA. J was trimmed by 0 bases and V by 5 bases; bases with no gene match: 9. The CDR3 sequence: CASSHWTSGGQGSYEQYF. CDR3 sequence (DNA): TGTGCCAGCAGCCACTGGACTAGCGGGGGGCAGGGCTCCTACGAGCAGTACTTC.

The CDR3 coding sequence is TGTGCCAGCAGGCTGACATCGAACACTGAAGCTTTCTTT. Its translation: CASRLTSNTEAFF. The chain links TRBV12-3 or TRBV12-4 to TRBJ1-1, with D unclear. The length of the CDR3 is 13 residues. The V end was cut by 6 bases, the J end by 1 base, with 9 bases between.

This clonotype was found a few times. The J gene is TRBJ2-7, the V gene TRBV20-1, with a possible D match to TRBD2 (6 bases). Germline assignment: CDR1 DFQATT and CDR2 SNEGSKA (reference sequence). CDR3 size: 12 residues. The V and J ends lost 3 bases and 3 bases respectively, with 9 bases between them. The CDR3 loop is CSASVGGYEQYF. CDR3 sequence (DNA): TGCAGTGCTAGTGTGGGGGGCTACGAGCAGTACTTC.

This clonotype was observed a few times. The V and J genes are TRBV2 and TRBJ2-5, with D maybe TRBD1 (5 bases). The germline V gene has CDR1 SNHLY and CDR2 FYNNEI. Trimming cost V 5 bases and J 4 bases, with 17 bases left between them. There are 15 residues in the CDR3. DNA for the CDR3: TGTGCCAGCAGTAACAGGAATAGTGGCGCAGAGACCCAGTACTTC. Translation gives CASSNRNSGAETQYF.

This clonotype was seen repeatedly, ten times or more. The chain joins TRBV11-3 to TRBJ2-3, with D tentatively TRBD2 (6 bases). Looked up from germline, CDR1 is SGHNT and CDR2 is YENEEA. This CDR3 is 13 amino acids long. V gave up 5 bases and J gave up 2 bases, with 8 bases separating them. CDR3 region: CASSQRVTDTQYF. CDR3 nucleotide sequence: TGTGCCAGCAGCCAGCGGGTCACAGATACGCAGTATTTT.

At least ten counts were recorded for this clonotype. The V gene is TRBV12-3 or TRBV12-4, the J gene TRBJ2-1, with D possibly matching TRBD1 (6 bases). V was pared by 5 bases and J by 2 bases, with 13 bases between. This CDR3 has 15 residues. For the CDR3, the DNA is TGTGCCAGCAGTGAAGATGGGGGCACCTACAATGAGCAGTTCTTC. It encodes CASSEDGGTYNEQFF.

This clonotype appeared many times. The chain has TRBV11-2 and TRBJ2-1, with 11 bases fitting TRBD2. CDR3 length: 15 residues. V lost 7 bases, J lost 2 bases, and 4 bases stayed unmatched. Germline V gene data show CDR1 as SGHAT and CDR2 as FQNNGV. CDR3 bases: TGTGCCAGCAATGAACTAGCGGGGGCCTACAATGAGCAGTTCTTC. Its translation is CASNELAGAYNEQFF.

This clonotype was seen a handful of times. This chain links TRBV19 with TRBJ1-2; 9 nucleotides agree with TRBD1. V lost 7 bases, J lost 4 bases, and 7 bases stayed unmatched. Per germline, CDR1 LNHDA and CDR2 SQIVND (reference sequence). This CDR3 region has 14 residues. CDR3: CASTDRGKGYGYTF. Here the CDR3 DNA reads TGTGCCAGTACCGACAGGGGGAAGGGCTATGGCTACACCTTC.

Turning to this clonotype: A much larger clone differs by one base, so this may be a read error. This chain joins TRBV28 and TRBJ1-5; D is unresolved. Germline-derived CDR1 and CDR2 are MDHEN and SYDVKM. The CDR3 totals 14 residues. Trimming stripped 4 bases from V and 7 bases from J, with 14 bases between. CDR3 residues: CASSSFGRAQPQHF. Written as DNA, the CDR3 is TGTGCCAGCAGTTCTTTTGGGAGGGCGCAGCCCCAGCATTTT.

The chain recombines TRBV7-2 with TRBJ2-2, with D perhaps matching TRBD2 (6 bases). Trimming pared 5 bases from V and 2 bases from J, leaving 12 bases between. Germline CDR1 is SGHTA and CDR2 is FQGNSA. The CDR3 totals 15 residues. The CDR3 nucleotides read TGTGCCAGCAGCACGGGGACTCATAACACCGGGGAGCTGTTTTTT. Its protein is CASSTGTHNTGELFF. The full variable domain, rest sourced from reference TRBV7-2 and TRBJ2-2, is GAGVSQSPSNKVTEKGKDVELRCDPISGHTALYWYRQSLGQGLEFLIYFQGNSAPDKSGLPSDRFSAERTGGSVSTLTIQRTQQEDSAVYLCASSTGTHNTGELFFGEGSRLTVL.

This clonotype showed up many times. The rearrangement links TRBV7-9 to TRBJ2-5; D gene unclear. V was pared by 5 bases and J by 2 bases, with 9 bases between. The length of the CDR3 is 13 residues. The V gene's germline CDR1 is SEHNR and CDR2 FQNEAQ (reference sequence). CDR3: CASSPDWQETQYF. Written as DNA, the CDR3 is TGTGCCAGCAGCCCCGACTGGCAAGAGACCCAGTACTTC. The full variable domain, rest sourced from reference TRBV7-9 and TRBJ2-5, is DTGVSQNPRHKITKRGQNVTFRCDPISEHNRLYWYRQTLGQGPEFLTYFQNEAQLEKSRLLSDRFSAERPKGSFSTLEIQRTEQGDSAMYLCASSPDWQETQYFGPGTRLLVL.

This clonotype has at least ten counts. This chain joins TRBV7-8 and TRBJ2-2, with D uncertain. The CDR3 has 15 amino acids. Trimming shortened V by 0 bases and J by 2 bases, and 7 bases separated the two germline ends. Germline lookup yields CDR1 SGHVS and CDR2 FQNEAQ. The CDR3 loop is CASSLAVLNTGELFF. CDR3 nucleotides: TGTGCCAGCAGCTTAGCAGTCCTTAACACCGGGGAGCTGTTTTTT.

J is TRBJ2-3 and V is TRBV7-8; a possible D gene is TRBD2 (5 bases). The V end was cut by 2 bases, the J end by 4 bases, with 10 bases between. The CDR3 totals 14 residues. Germline CDR1 reads SGHVS; CDR2 reads FQNEAQ. CDR3 DNA sequence: TGTGCCAGCAGCTTAAAGACTAATCCAGATACGCAGTATTTT. This encodes CASSLKTNPDTQYF.

This clonotype was seen a handful of times. This chain connects TRBV27 to TRBJ1-1, with D perhaps TRBD1 (5 bases). This CDR3 contains 14 residues. Germline V gene sequence: CDR1 MNHEY, CDR2 SMNVEV (reference sequence). The V end lost 2 bases, the J end lost 5 bases, and 12 bases lay between the germline ends. In nucleotides, the CDR3 is TGTGCCAGCAGTTTAATGAGGGGATGGACTGAAGCTTTCTTT. It translates to CASSLMRGWTEAFF.

There are a few counts of this clonotype. V is TRBV20-1 and J is TRBJ2-3, with D unclear. V gave up 0 bases and J gave up 4 bases, with 14 bases separating them. The CDR3 runs 15 residues. The germline V gene encodes CDR1 DFQATT and CDR2 SNEGSKA (reference sequence). CDR3 sequence (DNA): TGCAGTGCTAGAGATCCGCGACTTGTCGCAGATACGCAGTATTTT. It specifies CSARDPRLVADTQYF.